This T cell receptor beta chain was sequenced in a study of cytomegalovirus exposure and HLA in healthy donors (dated by TCRdb to 2015 to 2018). Regarding the research as a whole: According to an earlier analysis of several hundred of the donors, 150 million to 200 million T cells yielded 90 million to 130 million unique TCR beta sequences and about 300 Gb of sequence data. Roughly 290 gigabases of sequencing data and tens of millions of unique TCR sequences made up an early release that covered some 640 HLA-typed donors. Of the 398 genotyped donors, 80% to 90% were placed in the genetic ancestry cluster associated with self-reported Caucasian donors. The study aimed to test whether cataloging public T cell receptors could reveal signatures of past pathogen exposure. The study profiled the T cell repertoires of hundreds of subjects by immunosequencing and related them to cytomegalovirus serostatus. In addition to the first cohort of 666 subjects, a separate validation cohort of 120 different subjects was used. To predict cytomegalovirus infection status, the study brought together high-throughput TCR immunosequencing, statistical association of individual TCRs with disease status, and machine learning. In a later analysis, previously published TCR beta repertoires from roughly 710 donors were re-analyzed and high-resolution HLA genotyping was added so that TCR occurrence patterns could be studied. Rather than using new phenotypic data, the later analysis identified candidate immune exposures from TCR beta sequences and from how often those sequences occurred across donors. An earlier analysis of several hundred of the donors applied high-throughput TCR beta sequencing to assess whether each TCR beta V gene segment acted as functional or pseudogenic. Alongside the repertoire data, information on donor age, sex, ethnicity and CMV serostatus was compiled. A later genetic analysis used genome-wide SNP genotypes for about 65% of the roughly 700 donors, treating that subset as a discovery cohort. Every repertoire in the discovery cohort had been generated on one and the same sequencing platform. Class I and class II HLA loci were covered by the typing at four-digit resolution. The number of donors typed differed by locus, with roughly 620-630 for A, B, C, DRB1 and DQB1, approximately 500 for DQA1, 606 for DPA1, and roughly 450 for DPB1. A handful of DR-DQ haplotypes were handled as single units for association and clustering because linkage in the cohort was strong. Across approximately 400 genotyped donors of the cohort, an average of about 240,000 unique TCR beta nucleotide sequences per donor were sequenced, and around 19% of those sequences were non-productive. Overall study outcomes, separate from this receptor: A cluster of highly shared sequence variants was judged likely to represent a technical artifact of the sequencing pipeline. In this cohort, only TCR beta chains were sequenced, and detectable features were limited by the absence of alpha or paired-chain data. Because some donors lacked HLA typing at each locus, the association tests relied only on the typed subset. Cytomegalovirus status was reported to be diagnosed by the classifier with high specificity and sensitivity in both the original and validation cohorts. In a later analysis, several top co-occurrence clusters were reported to appear linked to parvovirus B19, influenza, CMV and Epstein-Barr virus. For the cohort, immune exposure information was limited to CMV serostatus. A further reported finding was that TCR beta sequences accurately predicted the HLA-A and HLA-B alleles for most subjects in the first cohort. The authors suggested that the approach could potentially be generalized to other disease states and immunological phenotypes. While some public TCRs were present in many individuals, most TCR sequences turned up only very rarely across donors. The study listed approximately 150 TCR beta chains as associated with cytomegalovirus. A later genetic analysis associated a missense DCLRE1C variant with V-gene and J-gene trimming of TCR beta chains, and an independent cohort replicated the association. In a later analysis, some 17,000 TCR beta sequences were associated with specific HLA alleles at a false discovery rate of 0.05. Roughly uniform sequencing depth across donors was assumed in presence/absence analyses, although this assumption may not hold. In a later analysis, HLA-associated TCR beta chains showed more clonal expansion and lower generation probabilities than non-associated chains that were equally common. Compared with the roughly 670-donor mean, donors in an Asian-associated ancestry cluster had fewer N-insertions in productive TCRs, according to a later genetic analysis. In an earlier analysis of approximately 590 of the donors, most TCR beta V segments appeared in productive rearrangements about 87% or about 30% of the time, broadly matching IMGT annotations. In a later analysis, TCR association rates were found to vary across HLA loci, with the most associated TCRs seen for DRB1 alleles and the fewest for HLA-C alleles. Strong co-occurrence of HLA alleles, especially DR and DQ, made assigning TCR associations to individual alleles difficult. Because counts were too low, seventeen rarely observed V segments, including chromosome 9 orphons, were left out of the earlier analysis of about 500 of the donors. Correlated functional status among segregating V segments might reflect linkage disequilibrium, but an unknown experimental factor could not be ruled out. In vitro tests confirmed that a few of the cytomegalovirus-associated TCR beta chains recognize cytomegalovirus antigens. Most CMV-associated TCR beta chains appeared to be HLA-restricted in a later analysis, and the HLA associations seemed to be driven largely by CMV exposure. Some IMGT-functional V segments, including TRBV6-2 and TRBV6-3, could not be told apart with the 87-base-pair reads, so those segments were excluded.

The cohort was made up of under 800 healthy bone marrow donors. All cohort members were sampled while nominally healthy, although unrecorded immune exposures were likely present. The donor tested CMV seropositive and was one of the 289 seropositive cohort members. Every donor gave a peripheral blood sample, and the peripheral blood mononuclear cells from that sample were used for TCR beta sequencing. Genomic DNA was extracted from the blood cell samples with the Qiagen DNeasy Blood Extraction Kit. Library construction relied on the immunoSEQ multiplex PCR assay. For the multiplex PCR, a mixture combining 60 forward primers for TCR Vbeta segments and 13 reverse primers for TCR Jbeta segments was used. A multiplex PCR assay on genomic DNA amplified the CDR3 region of rearranged TCR beta genes. On the Illumina HiSeq System, the amplified TCR beta libraries were sequenced as 87-base-pair reads. In the source study's methods: A later analysis tallied tens of millions of unique TCR beta chains across the 700 or so repertoires, and about 10 million of those chains were shared by two or more donors. Raw reads were error-corrected and collapsed into unique sequences by a nearest-neighbor algorithm in which closely related sequences were merged to remove PCR and sequencing errors. V, D and J gene segments were assigned by aligning CDR3 sequences to IMGT reference sequences. For a sequence to be retained, a match of at least six nucleotides was required to both a V gene segment and a J gene segment. A rearrangement was called productive if the CDR3 had no stop codons and remained in frame with V and J, and every other rearrangement was called non-productive. CDR3 was defined according to IMGT convention as the region running from the second conserved V-encoded cysteine to the conserved J-encoded phenylalanine. The earlier analysis of about 620 of the donors excluded sequences that lacked an unambiguous match to a single V gene segment. An earlier analysis of around 600 of the donors classified V segments as functional when productive rearrangements were above 56.7% and as segregating when the standard deviation between donors was above 5%. To diagnose cytomegalovirus status from the catalog of TCR beta chain sequences, a statistical classification framework was built. In a later analysis, TCR nucleotide sequences were compared against IMGT/GENE-DB human TR gene sequences so that V and J genes could be assigned. The TCRdist pipeline was used in a later analysis to assign CDR3 sequences and most-parsimonious VDJ recombination scenarios. A later analysis defined each TCR beta chain by its CDR3 amino acid sequence plus V-gene family, and excluded reads lacking a unique V-gene family. To address suspected cross-contamination and a sequencing artifact, a later analysis removed approximately 590 highly shared, low-generation-probability nucleotide sequences. A later analysis calculated a clonal expansion index for each public chain from normalized within-repertoire ranks of inferred template counts. Generation probabilities in a later analysis came from a VDJ recombination model fitted to out-of-frame rearrangements, and those results were checked against IGoR. In a later analysis, hypergeometric tests were used to score TCR-TCR, TCR-HLA and TCR-CMV co-occurrence, with a repertoire-size bias correction applied to TCR pairs. A later analysis estimated false discovery rates by permuting HLA or CMV assignments 20 times. In a later analysis, co-occurring TCRs were grouped using DBSCAN, and TCRdist sequence similarity was added for clustering within HLA-allele-positive subsets. Co-occurrence clustering excluded repertoires with fewer than 30,000 or more than 120,000 public chains, plus five with anomalous nucleotide sharing. Here the immuneACCESS table is served through TCRdb, limited to in-frame sequences with V and J called. Missing clones are a known gap in these copies; in checked studies unresolved V genes cover under half, and the rest lacks a known reason. Clone size and the V and J calls come from that table; the DNA yielded D and trimming. The sample yields 100,000 to 120,000 clones; over 60% were counted once. The top ten hold under 3% of the sample.

Note on this clone: No antigen is known for it. No much larger clone is present one base from it, and per-base qualities are unavailable.

V is pruned by 5 bases and J by 5 bases, leaving 4 bases of the junction without a gene match. The CDR3 numbers 14 residues from cysteine through phenylalanine. The entry retains the CDR3 DNA only, 42 bases that are in frame from base 1. CDR1 is given as LNHDA and CDR2 as SQIVND, both from the germline V gene (reference sequence). Sequencing used PBMCs. This receptor was obtained from a woman in her sixties in good health and CMV-seropositive. The chain employs TRBV19 and TRBJ2-5; 11 central nucleotides agree with TRBD2. Here is the DNA: TGTGCCAGTAGTTTGACTAGCGGGAAGGAGACCCAGTACTTC. This yields the protein CASSLTSGKETQYF.